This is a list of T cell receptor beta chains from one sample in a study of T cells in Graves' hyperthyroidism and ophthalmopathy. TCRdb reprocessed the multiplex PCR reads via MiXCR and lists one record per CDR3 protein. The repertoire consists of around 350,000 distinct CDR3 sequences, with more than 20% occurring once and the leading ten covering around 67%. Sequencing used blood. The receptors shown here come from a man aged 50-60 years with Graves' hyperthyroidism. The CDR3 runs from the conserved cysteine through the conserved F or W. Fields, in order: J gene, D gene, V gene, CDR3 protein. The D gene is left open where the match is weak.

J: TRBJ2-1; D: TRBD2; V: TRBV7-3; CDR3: CASSLTRTSGSYNEQFF
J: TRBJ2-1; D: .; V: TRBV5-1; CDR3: CASSLATSNEQFF
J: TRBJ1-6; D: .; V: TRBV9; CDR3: CASSIRALHF
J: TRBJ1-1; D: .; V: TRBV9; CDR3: CASSAVSQGTEAFF
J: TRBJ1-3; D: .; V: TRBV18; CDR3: CASSQTGTTIYF
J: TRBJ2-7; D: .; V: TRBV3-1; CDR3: CASSQEAAFYEQYF
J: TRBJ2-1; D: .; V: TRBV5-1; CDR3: CASSSWTSNEQFF
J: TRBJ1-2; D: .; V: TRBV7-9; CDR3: CATRWGLGYTF
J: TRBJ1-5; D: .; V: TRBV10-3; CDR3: CAISEDDQPQHF
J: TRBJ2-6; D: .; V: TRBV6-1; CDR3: CASSGQTTSGANVLTF
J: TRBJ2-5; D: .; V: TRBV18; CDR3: CASSPRATQETQYF
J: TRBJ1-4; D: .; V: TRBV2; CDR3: CASSEAVGGATNEKLFF